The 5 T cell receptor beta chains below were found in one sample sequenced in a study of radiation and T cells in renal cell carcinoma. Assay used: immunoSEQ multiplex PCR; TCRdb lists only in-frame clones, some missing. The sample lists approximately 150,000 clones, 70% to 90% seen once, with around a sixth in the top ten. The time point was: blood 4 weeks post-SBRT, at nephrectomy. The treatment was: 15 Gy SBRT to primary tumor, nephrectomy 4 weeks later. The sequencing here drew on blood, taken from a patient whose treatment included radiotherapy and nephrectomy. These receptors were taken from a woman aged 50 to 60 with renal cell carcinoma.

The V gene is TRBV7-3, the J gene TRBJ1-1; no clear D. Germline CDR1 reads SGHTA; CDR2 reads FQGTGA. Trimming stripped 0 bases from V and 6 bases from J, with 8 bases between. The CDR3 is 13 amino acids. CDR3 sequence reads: CASSLTSVAEAFF. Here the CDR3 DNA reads TGTGCCAGCAGCTTAACGTCGGTCGCTGAAGCTTTCTTT.

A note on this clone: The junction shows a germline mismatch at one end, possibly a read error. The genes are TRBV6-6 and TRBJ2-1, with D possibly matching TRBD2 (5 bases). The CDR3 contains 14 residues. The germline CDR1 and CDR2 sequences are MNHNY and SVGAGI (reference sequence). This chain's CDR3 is CAISESIGGVEQFF. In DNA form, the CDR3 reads TGTGCCATCAGTGAGTCGATAGGAGGAGTGGAGCAGTTCTTC.

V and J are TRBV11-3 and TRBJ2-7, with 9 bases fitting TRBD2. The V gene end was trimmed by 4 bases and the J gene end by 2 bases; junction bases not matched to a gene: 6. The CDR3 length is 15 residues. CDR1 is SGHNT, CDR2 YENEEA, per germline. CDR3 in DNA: TGTGCCAGCAGCTCGACTAGCGGATACCCCTACGAGCAGTACTTC. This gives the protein CASSSTSGYPYEQYF. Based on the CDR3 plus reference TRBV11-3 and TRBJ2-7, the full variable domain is EAGVVQSPRYKIIEKKQPVAFWCNPISGHNTLYWYLQNLGQGPELLIRYENEEAVDDSQLPKDRFSAERLKGVDSTLKIQPAELGDSAVYLCASSSTSGYPYEQYFGPGTRLTVT.

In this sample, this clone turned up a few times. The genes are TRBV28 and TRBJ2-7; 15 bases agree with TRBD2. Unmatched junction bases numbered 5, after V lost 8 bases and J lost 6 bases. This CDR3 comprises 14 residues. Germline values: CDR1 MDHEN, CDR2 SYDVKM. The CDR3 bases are TGTGCCAGCCTCAAGGGACTAGCGGGAGGCGAGCAGTACTTC. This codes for CASLKGLAGGEQYF.

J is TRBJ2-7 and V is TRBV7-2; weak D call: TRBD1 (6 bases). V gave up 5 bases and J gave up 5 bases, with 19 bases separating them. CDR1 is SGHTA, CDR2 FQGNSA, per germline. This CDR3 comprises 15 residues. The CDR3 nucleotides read TGTGCCAGCAGCGGTCAACAGGGAATCCATGACGAGCAGTACTTC. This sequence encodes CASSGQQGIHDEQYF.